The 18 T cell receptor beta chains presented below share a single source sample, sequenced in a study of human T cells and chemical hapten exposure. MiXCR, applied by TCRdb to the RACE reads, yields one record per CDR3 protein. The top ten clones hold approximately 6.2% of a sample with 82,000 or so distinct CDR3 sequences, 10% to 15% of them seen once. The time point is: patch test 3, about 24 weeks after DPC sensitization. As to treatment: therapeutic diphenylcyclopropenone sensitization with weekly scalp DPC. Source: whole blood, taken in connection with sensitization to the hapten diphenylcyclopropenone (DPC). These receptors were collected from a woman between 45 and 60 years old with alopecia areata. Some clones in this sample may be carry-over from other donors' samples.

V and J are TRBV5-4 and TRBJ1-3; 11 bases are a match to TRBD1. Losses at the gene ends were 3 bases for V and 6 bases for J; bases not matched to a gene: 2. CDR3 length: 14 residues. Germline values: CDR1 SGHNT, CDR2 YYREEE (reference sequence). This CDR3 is CASSSDRGPNTIYF. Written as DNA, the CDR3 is TGTGCCAGCAGCTCGGACAGGGGGCCAAACACCATATATTTT. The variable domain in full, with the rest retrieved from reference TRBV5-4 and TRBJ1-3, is ETGVTQSPTHLIKTRGQQVTLRCSSQSGHNTVSWYQQALGQGPQFIFQYYREEENGRGNFPPRFSGLQFPNYSSELNVNALELDDSALYLCASSSDRGPNTIYFGEGSWLTVV.

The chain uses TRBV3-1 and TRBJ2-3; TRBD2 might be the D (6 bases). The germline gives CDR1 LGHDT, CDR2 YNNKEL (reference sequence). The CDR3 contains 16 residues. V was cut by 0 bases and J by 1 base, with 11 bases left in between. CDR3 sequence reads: CASSQEGGIGTDTQYF. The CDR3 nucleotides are TGTGCCAGCAGCCAAGAGGGGGGAATTGGCACAGATACGCAGTATTTT.

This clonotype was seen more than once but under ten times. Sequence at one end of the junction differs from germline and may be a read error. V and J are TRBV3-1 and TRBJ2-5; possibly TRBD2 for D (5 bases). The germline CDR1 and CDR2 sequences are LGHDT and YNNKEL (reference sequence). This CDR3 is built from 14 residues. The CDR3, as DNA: TGTGCCAGCAGCCAAGAAGGTAGTGCGGGCCCCCAGCACTTC. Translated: CASSQEGSAGPQHF.

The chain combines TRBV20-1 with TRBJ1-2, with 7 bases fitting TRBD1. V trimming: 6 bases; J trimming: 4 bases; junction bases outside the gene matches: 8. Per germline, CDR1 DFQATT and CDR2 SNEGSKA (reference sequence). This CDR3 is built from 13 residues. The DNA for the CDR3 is TGCAGTGCCACCGGATGGACAGGCTATGGCTACACCTTC. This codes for CSATGWTGYGYTF.

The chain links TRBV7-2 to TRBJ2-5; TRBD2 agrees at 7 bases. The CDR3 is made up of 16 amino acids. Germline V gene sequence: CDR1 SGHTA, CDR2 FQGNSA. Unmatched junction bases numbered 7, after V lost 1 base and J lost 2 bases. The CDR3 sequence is CASSLVGGGLQETQYF. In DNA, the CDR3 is TGTGCCAGCAGCTTAGTCGGCGGGGGACTACAAGAGACCCAGTACTTC.

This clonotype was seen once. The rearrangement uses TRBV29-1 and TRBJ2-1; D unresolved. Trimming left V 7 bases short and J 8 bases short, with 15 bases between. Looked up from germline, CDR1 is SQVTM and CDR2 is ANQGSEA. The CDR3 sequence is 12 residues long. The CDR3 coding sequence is TGCAGCGCCCTGGTCGCTAGTGATGAGCAGTTCTTC. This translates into CSALVASDEQFF.

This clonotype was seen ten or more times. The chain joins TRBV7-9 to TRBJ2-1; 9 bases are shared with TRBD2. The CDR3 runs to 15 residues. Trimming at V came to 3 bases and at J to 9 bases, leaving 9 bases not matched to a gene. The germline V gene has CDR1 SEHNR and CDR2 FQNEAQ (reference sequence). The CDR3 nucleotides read TGTGCCAGCAGCTTTAGCGGGAGTGGACTCGGTGAGCAGTTCTTC. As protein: CASSFSGSGLGEQFF.

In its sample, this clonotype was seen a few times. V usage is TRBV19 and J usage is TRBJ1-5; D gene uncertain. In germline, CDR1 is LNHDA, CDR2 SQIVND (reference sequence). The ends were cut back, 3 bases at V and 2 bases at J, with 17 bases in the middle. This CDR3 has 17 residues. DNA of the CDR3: TGTGCCAGTAGTATCCCTACGCGAGACATCGGCAATCAGCCCCAGCATTTT. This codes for CASSIPTRDIGNQPQHF.

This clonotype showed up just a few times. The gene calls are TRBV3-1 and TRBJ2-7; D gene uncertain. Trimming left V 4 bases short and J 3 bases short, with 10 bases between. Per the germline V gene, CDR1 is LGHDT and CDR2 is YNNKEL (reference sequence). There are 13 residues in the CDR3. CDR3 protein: CASSPRLGYEQYF. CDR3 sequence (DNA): TGTGCCAGCAGCCCCCGTTTGGGCTACGAGCAGTACTTC.

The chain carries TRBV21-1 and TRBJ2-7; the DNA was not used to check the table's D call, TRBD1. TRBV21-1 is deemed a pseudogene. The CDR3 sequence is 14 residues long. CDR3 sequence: CASPIPPSSYEQYF. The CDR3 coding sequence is TGTGCCAGCCCCATACCCCCCAGCTCCTACGAGCAGTACTTC.

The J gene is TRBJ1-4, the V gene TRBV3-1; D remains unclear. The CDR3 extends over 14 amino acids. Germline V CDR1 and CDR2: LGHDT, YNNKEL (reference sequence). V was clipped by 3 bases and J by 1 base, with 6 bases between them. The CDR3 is CASSQKGTNEKLFF. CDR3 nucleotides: TGTGCCAGCAGCCAGAAGGGAACTAATGAAAAACTGTTTTTT.

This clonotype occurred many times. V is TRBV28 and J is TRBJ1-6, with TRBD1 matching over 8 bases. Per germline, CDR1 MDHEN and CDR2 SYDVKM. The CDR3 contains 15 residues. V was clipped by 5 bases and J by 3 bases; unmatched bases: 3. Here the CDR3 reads CASSMDRDYNSPLHF. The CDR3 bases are TGTGCCAGCAGTATGGACAGGGACTATAATTCACCCCTCCACTTT. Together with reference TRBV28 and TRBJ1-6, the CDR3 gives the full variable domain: DVKVTQSSRYLVKRTGEKVFLECVQDMDHENMFWYRQDPGLGLRLIYFSYDVKMKEKGDIPEGYSVSREKKERFSLILESASTNQTSMYLCASSMDRDYNSPLHFGNGTRLTVT.

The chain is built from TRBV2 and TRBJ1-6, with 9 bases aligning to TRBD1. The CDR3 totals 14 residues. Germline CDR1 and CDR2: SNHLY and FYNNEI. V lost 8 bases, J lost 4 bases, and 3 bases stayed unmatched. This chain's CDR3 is CASGGQGYNSPLHF. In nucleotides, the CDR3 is TGTGCCAGCGGGGGACAGGGTTATAATTCACCCCTCCACTTT.

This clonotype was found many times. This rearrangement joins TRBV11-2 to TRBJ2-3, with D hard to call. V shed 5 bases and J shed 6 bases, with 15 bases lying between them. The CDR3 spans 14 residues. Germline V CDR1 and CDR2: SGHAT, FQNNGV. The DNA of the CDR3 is TGTGCCAGCAGCCTAGTGGACCCCCGGGATACGCAGTATTTT. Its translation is CASSLVDPRDTQYF.

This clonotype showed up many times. The CDR3 coding sequence is TGTGCCAGCAGCCCCTCCTCGGAGACCCAGTACTTC. Translation: CASSPSSETQYF. The chain has TRBV3-1 and TRBJ2-5; D uncertain. The CDR3 is 12 amino acids. V lost 4 bases, J lost 5 bases, and 8 bases lay in between. Germline V gene lookup returns CDR1 LGHDT and CDR2 YNNKEL (reference sequence).

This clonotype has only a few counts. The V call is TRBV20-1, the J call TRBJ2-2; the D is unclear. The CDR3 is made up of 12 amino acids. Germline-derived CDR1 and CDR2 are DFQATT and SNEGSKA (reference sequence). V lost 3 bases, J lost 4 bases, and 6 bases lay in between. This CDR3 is CSARFFTGELFF. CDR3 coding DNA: TGCAGTGCTAGGTTTTTCACCGGGGAGCTGTTTTTT.

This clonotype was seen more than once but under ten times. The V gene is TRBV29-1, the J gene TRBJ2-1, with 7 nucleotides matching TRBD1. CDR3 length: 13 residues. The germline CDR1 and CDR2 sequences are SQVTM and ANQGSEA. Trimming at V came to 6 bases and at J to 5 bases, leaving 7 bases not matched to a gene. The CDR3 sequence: CSVSGTANNEQFF. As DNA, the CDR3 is TGCAGCGTATCCGGGACAGCAAACAATGAGCAGTTCTTC.

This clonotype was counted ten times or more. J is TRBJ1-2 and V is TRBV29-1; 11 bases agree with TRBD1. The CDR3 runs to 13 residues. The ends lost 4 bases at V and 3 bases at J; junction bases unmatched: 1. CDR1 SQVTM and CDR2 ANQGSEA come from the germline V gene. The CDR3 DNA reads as TGCAGCGTTGGGGACAGGGGGTACTATGGCTACACCTTC. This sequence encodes CSVGDRGYYGYTF.